The next 17 T cell receptor beta chains were all read from a single sample in a study of T-cell reconstitution after alpha-beta-depleted transplantation in children. Unique molecular identifiers were incorporated when the TCRbeta library was constructed. Each CDR3 protein gets one entry after TCRdb re-called the PCR reads with MiXCR. The data hold under 140,000 distinct CDR3 sequences, with around a tenth observed a single time. The sample in question was PBMCs from the stem cell graft donor, obtained from the stem cell graft. The receptors were sampled from a human donor who donated a stem cell graft to a child with acute lymphoblastic leukemia.

This clonotype was counted many times. The chain links TRBV3-1 to TRBJ1-6; no firm D call. V lost 0 bases and J lost 8, with 14 bases in between. The CDR3 is 16 amino acids. Looked up from germline, CDR1 is LGHDT and CDR2 is YNNKEL (reference sequence). The CDR3 bases are TGTGCCAGCAGCCAAGATGGCGGGATTTGGCATTCACCCCTCCACTTT. Amino acid sequence: CASSQDGGIWHSPLHF.

This clonotype was seen ten or more times. The chain is built from TRBV7-2 and TRBJ1-2; D might be TRBD1 (5 bases). Looked up from germline, CDR1 is SGHTA and CDR2 is FQGNSA. V was cut by 2 bases and J by 5 bases, with 12 bases left in between. CDR3 length: 14 amino acids. CDR3 residues: CASSLQGGGYGYTF. Here the CDR3 DNA reads TGTGCCAGCAGCTTACAGGGAGGAGGGTATGGCTACACCTTC.

This clonotype was detected ten times or more. The rearrangement uses TRBV6-5 and TRBJ1-4; D uncertain. This CDR3 contains 11 residues. Germline V lookup: CDR1 MNHEY, CDR2 SVGAGI. Trimming pared 5 bases from V and 7 bases from J, leaving 5 bases between. CDR3 loop: CASSSGEKLFF. The CDR3 DNA reads as TGTGCCAGCAGTAGTGGTGAAAAACTGTTTTTT.

This clonotype was counted at least ten times. This sequence joins TRBV28 and TRBJ2-1; 7 nucleotides align to TRBD1. Trimming cost V 6 bases and J 4 bases; bases outside gene matches: 6. From germline, CDR1 is MDHEN and CDR2 SYDVKM. This CDR3 region has 14 residues. The DNA for the CDR3 is TGTGCCAGCAGACGGGACAGAGTATACAATGAGCAGTTCTTC. It codes for CASRRDRVYNEQFF.

The table lists this clonotype with many counts. V gene TRBV28 combines with J gene TRBJ2-1; D is ambiguous. This CDR3 has 18 residues. Germline lookup yields CDR1 MDHEN and CDR2 SYDVKM. The V and J ends lost 0 bases and 7 bases respectively, with 22 bases between them. The CDR3 nucleotides read TGTGCCAGCAGTTTATGGGACCATAAAAAGAAAACTTGGAATGAGCAGTTCTTC. This codes for CASSLWDHKKKTWNEQFF.

This clonotype has at least ten counts. The V call is TRBV10-2, the J call TRBJ2-1; D tentatively reads TRBD1 or TRBD2 (5 bases each). The CDR3 totals 15 residues. V dropped 6 bases and J dropped 0 bases, with 12 bases sitting between them. The germline CDR1 and CDR2 sequences are WSHSY and SAAADI. The CDR3 is CASRAPGSSYNEQFF. The CDR3 DNA reads as TGCGCCAGCAGGGCCCCAGGGAGCTCCTACAATGAGCAGTTCTTC.

This clonotype was seen at least ten times. The chain is built from TRBV20-1 and TRBJ1-2, with D unclear. Germline-derived CDR1 and CDR2 are DFQATT and SNEGSKA (reference sequence). Between the trimmed V and J ends, which lost 6 bases and 2 bases, there was a span of 22 bases. There are 16 residues in the CDR3. The CDR3 region has the DNA TGCAGTGCCCCGGAGAATCACCCCGGAATAAACTATGGCTACACCTTC. It is translated as CSAPENHPGINYGYTF.

This clonotype was found many times. The chain carries TRBV20-1 and TRBJ1-1, with D possibly matching TRBD1 (5 bases). The V and J ends lost 6 bases and 5 bases respectively, with 22 bases between them. CDR3 length: 15 residues. Germline CDR1 reads DFQATT; CDR2 reads SNEGSKA (reference sequence). CDR3 protein: CSARGNSDGRTEAFF. CDR3 bases: TGCAGTGCCCGGGGCAATTCGGACGGAAGAACTGAAGCTTTCTTT.

This clonotype was detected ten times or more. The chain carries TRBV18 and TRBJ1-1, with unresolved D. The CDR3 covers 13 residues. Trimming left V 6 bases short and J 3 bases short, with 11 bases between. Germline CDR1 is KGHSH and CDR2 is LQKENI. CDR3 nucleotide sequence: TGTGCCAGCTCGCCTCGGGAGTACACTGAAGCTTTCTTT. This translates into CASSPREYTEAFF. Full variable domain (rest looked up from reference TRBV18 and TRBJ1-1): NAGVMQNPRHLVRRRGQEARLRCSPMKGHSHVYWYRQLPEEGLKFMVYLQKENIIDESGMPKERFSAEFPKEGPSILRIQQVVRGDSAAYFCASSPREYTEAFFGQGTRLTVV.

This clonotype has a count of ten or more. This chain uses TRBV4-1 with TRBJ2-1, with TRBD2 matching over 14 bases. Germline values: CDR1 MGHRA, CDR2 YSYEKL. The CDR3 totals 15 residues. V was clipped by 2 bases and J by 8 bases; unmatched bases: 2. The CDR3 loop reads CASSQRGLAGDEQFF. The CDR3 DNA reads as TGCGCCAGCAGCCAAAGGGGACTAGCGGGGGATGAGCAGTTCTTC.

There are many counts of this clonotype. The chain combines TRBV5-1 with TRBJ2-2; 9 bases agree with TRBD1. Per germline, CDR1 SGHRS and CDR2 YFSETQ. V trimming: 4 bases; J trimming: 9 bases; junction bases outside the gene matches: 7. The CDR3 is 14 amino acids. This CDR3 reads CASSRDRVLRELFF. CDR3 coding DNA: TGCGCCAGCAGCCGGGACAGGGTATTGCGGGAGCTGTTTTTT. Filled out from reference TRBV5-1 and TRBJ2-2, the complete variable domain reads KAGVTQTPRYLIKTRGQQVTLSCSPISGHRSVSWYQQTPGQGLQFLFEYFSETQRNKGNFPGRFSGRQFSNSRSEMNVSTLELGDSALYLCASSRDRVLRELFFGEGSRLTVL.

This clonotype came up many times. V usage is TRBV5-5 and J usage is TRBJ1-4; D uncertain. Deletions cut 0 bases from V and 4 bases from J, with 7 bases between. The CDR3 covers 14 residues. Germline CDR1 is SGHKS and CDR2 is YYEKEE (reference sequence). The CDR3 sequence: CASSLAQYNEKLFF. The CDR3 DNA is TGTGCCAGCAGCTTGGCCCAGTATAATGAAAAACTGTTTTTT.

This clonotype was seen ten or more times. V and J are TRBV7-9 and TRBJ2-6, with D uncertain. This CDR3 is 16 amino acids long. V gave up 5 bases and J gave up 0 bases, with 11 bases separating them. CDR1 and CDR2 from the germline V gene are SEHNR and FQNEAQ (reference sequence). The CDR3 DNA follows: TGTGCCAGCAGCCCCAGCACCGGCTCTGGGGCCAACGTCCTGACTTTC. Translation gives CASSPSTGSGANVLTF.

This clonotype was observed a handful of times. This chain links TRBV6-5 with TRBJ2-2, with D unclear. Germline V gene sequence: CDR1 MNHEY, CDR2 SVGAGI. CDR3 length equals 15 residues. V was trimmed by 6 bases and J by 1 base, leaving 12 bases between them. This CDR3 is CASSTTSENTGELFF. As DNA, the CDR3 is TGTGCCAGCAGCACTACGAGCGAGAACACCGGGGAGCTGTTTTTT.

This clonotype was seen ten or more times. This chain connects TRBV6-2 or TRBV6-3 to TRBJ2-6, with 9 nucleotides matching TRBD1. The V segment lost 0 bases and the J segment 2 bases; nucleotides outside the gene matches: 11. The CDR3 loop spans 20 amino acids. CDR1 is MNHEY and CDR2 is SVGEGT in the germline V gene. CDR3 region: CASSYSGSTGGSTGANVLTF. CDR3 DNA sequence: TGTGCCAGCAGTTACTCGGGGTCGACAGGGGGTTCGACTGGGGCCAACGTCCTGACTTTC.

This clonotype was seen many times. The chain uses TRBV18 and TRBJ2-5; D is unclear. Germline CDR1 KGHSH, CDR2 LQKENI. The CDR3 consists of 14 residues. V lost 3 bases, J lost 5 bases, and 13 bases lay in between. CDR3 sequence: CASSPPRPQETQYF. CDR3 in DNA: TGTGCCAGCTCACCCCCGAGGCCCCAGGAGACCCAGTACTTC.

This clonotype was counted ten times or more. V gene TRBV6-2 or TRBV6-3 combines with J gene TRBJ2-5, with D perhaps matching TRBD2 (6 bases). V gave up 5 bases and J gave up 1 base, with 11 bases separating them. CDR1 is MNHEY, CDR2 SVGEGT, per germline. The CDR3 loop spans 14 amino acids. CDR3: CASSGLAAQETQYF. The CDR3 DNA is TGTGCCAGCAGTGGCTTAGCGGCCCAAGAGACCCAGTACTTC.